The TCR beta chain under discussion was sequenced for a study of blood T cell repertoires in COVID-19. Seattle patients were enrolled during active infection and followed longitudinally. The CDR3 is 15 amino acids. Looked up from germline, CDR1 is LGHDT and CDR2 is YNNKEL (reference sequence). V was shortened by 0 bases and J by 6 bases, with 12 bases between the two germline ends. As processed by the authors: Reference gene primer amplification yielded estimated nucleated cell counts. Some clones are missing from TCRdb's copy, which holds only in-frame ones; the method was immunoSEQ multiplex PCR. V, J and clone size reflect that table, while D and trimming were determined from the DNA. The table lists 100,000 to 120,000 clones, roughly 85% of them singletons.

This chain uses TRBV3-1 (or the pseudogene TRBV3-2) with TRBJ1-5, with D possibly being TRBD1 (5 bases). Sequenced input: peripheral blood. The TCR comes from a woman between 55 and 75 years old with COVID-19, enrolled during active disease. In nucleotides, the CDR3 is TGTGCCAGCAGCCAAGACAGGGCCGGGGGTCAGCCCCAGCATTTT. Amino acids: CASSQDRAGGQPQHF.